This is a list of T cell receptor beta chains from one sample in a study of identifying expanded T cells in peripheral blood. TCRdb's table, derived via immunoSEQ multiplex PCR, lists solely in-frame clones and lacks some. The sample includes tens of thousands of clones, 88% of them seen just once. Sequencing used blood. These receptors all stem from a person aged 18 to 75 in good health. CDR3s include the opening cysteine and the closing phenylalanine or tryptophan. D genes are given only for firm matches. Clone size is given for some rows only: seen once, a few or many times, or a class if the clone is expanded.

>-|TRBV2|once|TRBJ2-4
CASSVGAKNIQYF
TGTGCCAGCAGTGTCGGGGCCAAAAACATTCAGTACTTC
>-|TRBV7-9|-|TRBJ2-5
CASSPVRDQETQYF
TGTGCCAGCAGCCCCGTGAGGGACCAAGAGACCCAGTACTTC
>TRBD2|TRBV11-3|once|TRBJ2-1
CASSSRGGTSGSEEQFF
TGTGCCAGCAGCTCCCGAGGGGGGACTAGCGGGAGCGAGGAGCAGTTCTTC
>-|TRBV6-5|-|TRBJ1-2
CASSYFSLGKPDGYTF
TGTGCCAGCAGTTACTTTTCTCTGGGCAAACCCGATGGCTACACCTTC
>TRBD1|TRBV10-3|-|TRBJ1-1
CAISGQGRSGSEAFF
TGTGCCATCAGCGGACAGGGTCGAAGTGGGTCTGAAGCTTTCTTT
>-|TRBV6-6|-|TRBJ2-7
CASSAGAYEQYF
TGTGCCAGCAGTGCCGGGGCCTACGAGCAGTACTTC
>-|TRBV7-2|-|TRBJ2-3
CASSLAKSRGGTDTQYF
TGTGCCAGCAGCTTAGCAAAATCGCGGGGAGGCACAGATACGCAGTATTTT
>-|TRBV28|-|TRBJ1-5
CATLAFLGLNSNQPQHF
TGTGCCACGTTAGCTTTCCTGGGACTGAATAGCAATCAGCCCCAGCATTTT
>TRBD1|TRBV18|-|TRBJ1-5
CASSPITLTGTGVNQPQHF
TGTGCCAGCTCACCAATCACACTAACCGGGACAGGAGTCAATCAGCCCCAGCATTTT
>-|TRBV6-4|-|TRBJ2-1
CASSDSSGAGTLFF
TGTGCCAGCAGTGACTCCAGTGGCGCGGGTACCTTGTTCTTC
>TRBD1|TRBV9|once|TRBJ2-1
CASGDSRFYNEQFF
TGTGCCAGCGGGGACAGCCGATTCTACAATGAGCAGTTCTTC
>TRBD2|TRBV30|-|TRBJ2-7
CAWSVGTSGSEQYF
TGTGCCTGGAGTGTGGGGACTAGCGGGAGCGAGCAGTACTTC
>TRBD2|TRBV5-1|-|TRBJ2-1
CASRLGLAGVNEQFF
TGCGCCAGCAGGCTAGGACTAGCGGGAGTTAATGAGCAGTTCTTC
>TRBD2|TRBV27|few|TRBJ2-3
CASSPRPSGTDTQYF
TGTGCCAGCAGTCCCAGGCCTAGCGGGACAGATACGCAGTATTTT
>TRBD1|TRBV19|-|TRBJ1-5
CASSPQGQENQPQHF
TGTGCCAGTAGTCCTCAGGGACAGGAAAATCAGCCCCAGCATTTT
>TRBD2|TRBV6-4|-|TRBJ2-7
CASSKTSGSSDEQYF
TGTGCCAGCAGCAAGACTAGCGGGAGCTCGGACGAGCAGTACTTC
>-|TRBV6-4|-|TRBJ2-7
CASSYDRGGPYEQYF
TGTGCCAGCAGTTACGACCGGGGCGGACCCTACGAGCAGTACTTC
>TRBD1|TRBV6-4|-|TRBJ2-2
CASSDSRQGDTGELFF
TGTGCCAGCAGTGACTCCCGACAGGGGGACACCGGGGAGCTGTTTTTT
>-|TRBV6-4|-|TRBJ2-3
CASSPGDTDTQYF
TGTGCCAGCAGCCCGGGAGACACAGATACGCAGTATTTT
>-|TRBV15|-|TRBJ2-1
CATRTSRGGNEQFF
TGTGCCACCAGAACTAGCAGGGGAGGGAATGAGCAGTTCTTC
>-|TRBV5-5|once|TRBJ1-4
CASSSGRQTNEKLFF
TGTGCCAGCAGCTCGGGCCGGCAGACTAATGAAAAACTGTTTTTT
>TRBD2|TRBV5-6|-|TRBJ2-3
CASSLGALAATDTQYF
TGTGCCAGCAGCTTAGGGGCACTAGCGGCCACAGATACGCAGTATTTT
>TRBD2|TRBV5-8|-|TRBJ2-2
CASSLAATSGSVGELFF
TGTGCCAGCAGCTTGGCCGCGACTAGCGGGAGCGTCGGGGAGCTGTTTTTT
>-|TRBV4-2|-|TRBJ1-2
CASSQELTGGRGYGYTF
TGTGCCAGCAGCCAAGAGTTAACGGGAGGGCGGGGGTATGGCTACACCTTC
>TRBD2|TRBV5-1|-|TRBJ2-2
CASSPTLAGGRTGELFF
TGCGCCAGCAGCCCGACACTAGCGGGAGGGAGGACCGGGGAGCTGTTTTTT
>-|TRBV6-5|-|TRBJ1-5
CASSLKAYSNQPQHF
TGTGCCAGCAGTTTAAAGGCGTATAGCAATCAGCCCCAGCATTTT
>-|TRBV7-2|few|TRBJ2-1
CASSFGGLGNEQFF
TGTGCCAGCAGCTTTGGGGGCTTAGGCAATGAGCAGTTCTTC
>-|TRBV7-9|-|TRBJ2-7
CASSFAHGTNEQYF
TGTGCCAGCAGCTTTGCCCATGGGACGAATGAGCAGTACTTC
>-|TRBV6-6|once|TRBJ2-2
CASSYPGTGELFF
TGTGCCAGCAGTTACCCGGGGACAGGGGAGCTGTTTTTT
>-|TRBV6-5|-|TRBJ1-3
CASSYSQASSGNTIYF
TGTGCCAGCAGTTACTCGCAGGCCTCCTCTGGAAACACCATATATTTT
>-|TRBV18|-|TRBJ2-1
CASSPRFASQGVGQFF
TGTGCCAGCTCACCACGGTTCGCTTCGCAGGGCGTTGGGCAGTTCTTC
>-|TRBV15|-|TRBJ2-7
CATSRVETYEQYF
TGTGCCACCAGCAGAGTGGAGACCTACGAGCAGTACTTC
>-|TRBV4-1|-|TRBJ2-1
CASSQVLTSRDEQFF
TGCGCCAGCAGCCAAGTATTAACTAGCCGCGATGAGCAGTTCTTC
>TRBD2|TRBV25-1|-|TRBJ2-3
CASSDELAGSTDTQYF
TGTGCCAGCAGTGATGAACTAGCGGGAAGCACAGATACGCAGTATTTT
>TRBD1|TRBV7-8|-|TRBJ2-4
CASSGLQGTKNIQYF
TGTGCCAGCAGCGGCCTACAGGGGACCAAAAACATTCAGTACTTC
>-|TRBV14|-|TRBJ2-5
CASSQVGGSDRKTQYF
TGTGCCAGCAGCCAAGTGGGCGGATCCGACCGTAAGACCCAGTACTTC
>-|TRBV5-1|once|TRBJ1-1
CASRSGGMNTEAFF
TGCGCCAGCAGATCCGGAGGTATGAACACTGAAGCTTTCTTT
>-|TRBV30|-|TRBJ2-1
CAWDMGAYNEQFF
TGTGCCTGGGACATGGGGGCATACAATGAGCAGTTCTTC
>-|TRBV30|once|TRBJ1-2
CARTRAGARNYGYTF
TGTGCTCGAACTCGCGCGGGGGCTCGTAACTATGGCTACACCTTC
>TRBD2|TRBV5-1|-|TRBJ2-7
CASRTSGGVYEQYF
TGCGCCAGCCGGACTAGCGGGGGAGTCTACGAGCAGTACTTC
>-|TRBV9|few|TRBJ1-6
CASSVEAGNSPLHF
TGTGCCAGCAGCGTAGAGGCAGGGAATTCACCCCTCCACTTT
>-|TRBV15|-|TRBJ2-5
CATSRDLAVKTQYF
TGTGCCACCAGCAGAGATCTGGCGGTAAAGACCCAGTACTTC
>TRBD1|TRBV27|once|TRBJ2-2
CASSSAGTGGPGELFF
TGTGCCAGCAGTTCCGCCGGGACAGGGGGGCCCGGGGAGCTGTTTTTT
>-|TRBV7-5|few|TRBJ1-2
CVRSGGGTEGLGYTF
TGTGTCAGAAGCGGGGGAGGGACAGAGGGGCTCGGCTACACCTTC
>TRBD1|TRBV5-1|once|TRBJ2-5
CASSSSGQGQETQYF
TGCGCCAGCAGCTCCTCGGGACAGGGGCAAGAGACCCAGTACTTC
>-|TRBV28|-|TRBJ1-1
CASSAGRRAFF
TGTGCCAGCAGTGCTGGTAGGAGAGCTTTCTTT
>-|TRBV19|-|TRBJ2-2
CASTPRDKKNTGELFF
TGTGCCAGTACTCCTAGGGACAAGAAGAACACCGGGGAGCTGTTTTTT
>TRBD2|TRBV4-2|-|TRBJ2-7
CASSQEPAGAYEQYF
TGTGCCAGCAGCCAAGAACCAGCGGGAGCTTACGAGCAGTACTTC
>-|TRBV18|-|TRBJ2-5
CASSPSGLETQYF
TGTGCCAGCTCACCATCGGGTTTGGAGACCCAGTACTTC
>TRBD1|TRBV19|few|TRBJ1-6
CASNHGTGNSPLHF
TGTGCCAGTAACCACGGGACAGGGAATTCACCCCTCCACTTT